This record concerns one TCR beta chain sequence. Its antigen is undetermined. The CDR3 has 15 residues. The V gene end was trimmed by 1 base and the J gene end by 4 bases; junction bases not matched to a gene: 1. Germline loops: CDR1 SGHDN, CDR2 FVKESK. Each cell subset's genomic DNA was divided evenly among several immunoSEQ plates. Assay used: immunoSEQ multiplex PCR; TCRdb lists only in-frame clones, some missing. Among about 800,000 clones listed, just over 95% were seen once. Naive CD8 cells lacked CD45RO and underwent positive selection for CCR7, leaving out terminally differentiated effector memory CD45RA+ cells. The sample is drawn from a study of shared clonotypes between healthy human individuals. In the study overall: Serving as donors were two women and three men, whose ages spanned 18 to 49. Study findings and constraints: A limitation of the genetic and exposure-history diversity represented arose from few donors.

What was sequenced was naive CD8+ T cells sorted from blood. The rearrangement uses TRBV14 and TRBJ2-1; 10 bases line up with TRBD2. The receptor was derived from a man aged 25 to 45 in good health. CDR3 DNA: TGTGCCAGCAGCCAAGGGGGACTAGCGTACAATGAGCAGTTCTTC. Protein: CASSQGGLAYNEQFF.